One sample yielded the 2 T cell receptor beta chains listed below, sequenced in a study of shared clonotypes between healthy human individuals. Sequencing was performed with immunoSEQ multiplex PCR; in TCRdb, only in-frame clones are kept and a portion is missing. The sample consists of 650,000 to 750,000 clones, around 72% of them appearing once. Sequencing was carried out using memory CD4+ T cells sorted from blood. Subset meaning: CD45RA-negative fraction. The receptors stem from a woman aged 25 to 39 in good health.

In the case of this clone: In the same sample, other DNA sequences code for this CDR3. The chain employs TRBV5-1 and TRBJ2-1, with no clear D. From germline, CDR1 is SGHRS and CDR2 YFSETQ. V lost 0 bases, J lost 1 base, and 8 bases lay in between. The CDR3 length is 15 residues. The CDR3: CASSLDRISYNEQFF. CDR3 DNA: TGCGCCAGCAGCTTGGATAGGATTTCCTACAATGAGCAGTTCTTC. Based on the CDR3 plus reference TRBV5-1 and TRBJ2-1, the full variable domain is KAGVTQTPRYLIKTRGQQVTLSCSPISGHRSVSWYQQTPGQGLQFLFEYFSETQRNKGNFPGRFSGRQFSNSRSEMNVSTLELGDSALYLCASSLDRISYNEQFFGPGTRLTVL.

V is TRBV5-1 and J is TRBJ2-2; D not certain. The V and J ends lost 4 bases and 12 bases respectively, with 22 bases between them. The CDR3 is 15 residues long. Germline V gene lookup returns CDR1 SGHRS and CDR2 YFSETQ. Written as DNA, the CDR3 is TGCGCCAGCAGCCAGTCCCCTGACACGGAAAGGCAGCTGTTTTTT. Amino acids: CASSQSPDTERQLFF.